The 19 T cell receptor beta chains below all came from one sample that was sequenced in a study of blood T cells in healthy people across ages. The second PCR ran about 6 to 12 cycles with a sample-barcoded 5' primer and J-beta primers. TCRdb re-derived calls from the 5' RACE reads in MiXCR, one entry per CDR3 protein. Of about 800,000 distinct CDR3 sequences in the sample, about 62% were seen once. Sequencing used blood. Receptor source: a young man in good health.

Details on this clonotype: Relative to the germline gene, one junction end is altered; a read error may explain this. This chain links TRBV12-3 or TRBV12-4 with TRBJ2-7; D gene unclear. The CDR3 is 13 amino acids. CDR3 region: CASSVAKNYEQYF. Here the CDR3 DNA reads TGTGCCAGCAGTGTAGCCAAGAACTACGAGCAGTACTTC.

The V and J genes are TRBV5-1 and TRBJ2-5; D may be TRBD1 or TRBD2 (5 bases each). V lost 2 bases and J 11 bases, leaving 25 bases between the germline ends. This CDR3 comprises 16 residues. The V gene's germline CDR1 is SGHRS and CDR2 YFSETQ. CDR3 nucleotide sequence: TGCGCCAGCAGCTTCTATCAGGAATACGGGGTGGGGGAGCAGTACTTC. It is translated as CASSFYQEYGVGEQYF. The full variable domain, with the rest looked up from reference TRBV5-1 and TRBJ2-5, is KAGVTQTPRYLIKTRGQQVTLSCSPISGHRSVSWYQQTPGQGLQFLFEYFSETQRNKGNFPGRFSGRQFSNSRSEMNVSTLELGDSALYLCASSFYQEYGVGEQYFGPGTRLLVL.

V usage is TRBV27 and J usage is TRBJ2-5; TRBD2 agrees at 11 bases. The CDR3 spans 18 residues. Germline loops: CDR1 MNHEY, CDR2 SMNVEV (reference sequence). Losses at the gene ends were 5 bases for V and 2 bases for J; bases not matched to a gene: 13. The DNA for the CDR3 is TGTGCCAGCAGTCCCCTTTTAGCGGGAGGGCCAGGACAAGAGACCCAGTACTTC. It codes for CASSPLLAGGPGQETQYF.

The count of this clonotype is one. This chain joins TRBV4-3 and TRBJ2-7; the D call may be TRBD1 or TRBD2 (5 bases each). Germline CDR1 and CDR2: LGHNA and YSLEER. V was pared by 1 base and J by 3 bases, with 16 bases between. CDR3 size: 16 residues. The CDR3: CASSQVRGPGLYEQYF. The CDR3 DNA follows: TGCGCCAGCAGCCAAGTACGGGGACCTGGGCTCTACGAGCAGTACTTC.

Only a few counts were recorded for this clonotype. The V call is TRBV5-1, the J call TRBJ2-5, with D possibly called TRBD1 or TRBD2 (6 bases each). The length of the CDR3 is 16 residues. The V end was cut by 1 base, the J end by 3 bases, with 16 bases between. Germline V gene sequence: CDR1 SGHRS, CDR2 YFSETQ. CDR3 sequence reads: CASSLLGGQLEETQYF. As DNA, the CDR3 is TGCGCCAGCAGCTTGTTGGGGGGCCAGTTGGAAGAGACCCAGTACTTC.

This sequence joins TRBV9 and TRBJ2-3; D might be TRBD2 (6 bases). Looked up from germline, CDR1 is SGDLS and CDR2 is YYNGEE. The V end was cut by 0 bases, the J end by 1 base, with 9 bases between. This CDR3 has 15 residues. CDR3 nucleotides: TGTGCCAGCAGCGTAGGGGCTAGCGGCACAGATACGCAGTATTTT. Amino acid sequence: CASSVGASGTDTQYF.

This clonotype appeared a few times. V is TRBV7-2 and J is TRBJ1-6; unclear D gene. This CDR3 is 12 amino acids long. Trimming cost V 5 bases and J 13 bases, with 12 bases left between them. Germline V gene sequence: CDR1 SGHTA, CDR2 FQGNSA. The CDR3 coding sequence is TGTGCCAGCAGCGCCTATCAGGATCCCCTCCACTTT. It yields the protein CASSAYQDPLHF.

The chain has TRBV11-1 and TRBJ2-6; D might be TRBD1 (6 bases). The CDR3 has 17 residues. Germline V CDR1 and CDR2: SGHAT, FQDESV (reference sequence). The ends were cut back, 5 bases at V and 0 bases at J, with 14 bases in the middle. This CDR3 is CASSGGGRLSGANVLTF. Written as DNA, the CDR3 is TGTGCCAGCAGCGGGGGCGGAAGACTCTCTGGGGCCAACGTCCTGACTTTC.

In its sample, this clonotype was seen once. The gene calls are TRBV5-5 and TRBJ2-1, with D tentatively TRBD2 (6 bases). Germline V gene lookup returns CDR1 SGHKS and CDR2 YYEKEE (reference sequence). V was clipped by 1 base and J by 10 bases, with 12 bases between them. The CDR3 is 13 residues long. The CDR3 bases are TGTGCCAGCAGCTTGTCTAACGGGAGAGAGCAGTTCTTC. Translation: CASSLSNGREQFF.

The V call is TRBV20-1, the J call TRBJ2-1; 8 bases align to TRBD1. Germline lookup yields CDR1 DFQATT and CDR2 SNEGSKA (reference sequence). V gave up 3 bases and J gave up 6 bases; unmatched junction bases: 4. The CDR3 loop spans 13 amino acids. The CDR3 region has the DNA TGCAGTGCTAGCAGGGGGCGAGGCAATGAGCAGTTCTTC. This translates into CSASRGRGNEQFF.

V gene TRBV6-6 combines with J gene TRBJ2-7; D possibly uses TRBD1 or TRBD2 (7 bases each). The CDR3 contains 13 residues. Germline V lookup: CDR1 MNHNY, CDR2 SVGAGI (reference sequence). With 10 bases removed from V and 4 bases from J, the gap between germline ends came to 17 bases. This CDR3 is CATAGQQDYEQYF. The CDR3 DNA sequence: TGTGCCACAGCGGGACAGCAGGATTACGAGCAGTACTTC.

The table lists this clonotype with a few counts. The chain uses TRBV20-1 and TRBJ1-2; 7 bases map to TRBD1. J was trimmed by 7 bases and V by 3 bases; bases with no gene match: 11. Germline CDR1 and CDR2: DFQATT and SNEGSKA (reference sequence). CDR3 length: 14 residues. The CDR3 coding sequence is TGCAGTGCTAGCCAGGGGGGCGGTGCGGCTGGCTACACCTTC. This translates into CSASQGGGAAGYTF.

The chain couples TRBV5-1 to TRBJ2-1, with D perhaps matching TRBD1 (5 bases). V lost 7 bases to trimming and J lost 7 bases, with 15 bases between them. In germline, CDR1 is SGHRS, CDR2 YFSETQ. This CDR3 spans 13 amino acids. The CDR3 spells CASGLGPGNEQFF. The CDR3 DNA reads TGCGCCAGCGGCCTCGGACCAGGGAATGAGCAGTTCTTC.

This rearrangement joins TRBV5-1 to TRBJ2-7; D is unresolved. CDR1 SGHRS and CDR2 YFSETQ come from the germline V gene. The V end lost 1 base, the J end lost 3 bases, and 8 bases lay between the germline ends. This CDR3 comprises 13 residues. The CDR3 protein is CASSLWTGYEQYF. CDR3 coding DNA: TGCGCCAGCAGCTTGTGGACGGGCTACGAGCAGTACTTC.

This clonotype was observed a few times. The genes are TRBV7-9 and TRBJ1-2; D ambiguous. In germline, CDR1 is SEHNR, CDR2 FQNEAQ (reference sequence). The V end lost 5 bases, the J end lost 4 bases, and 14 bases lay between the germline ends. The CDR3 runs 14 residues. CDR3 region: CASSRGDNIYGYTF. CDR3 bases: TGTGCCAGCAGCAGAGGAGATAACATCTATGGCTACACCTTC.

A few counts support this clonotype. The chain uses TRBV5-1 and TRBJ2-5, with D perhaps being TRBD1 or TRBD2 (5 bases each). The CDR3 length is 15 residues. V lost 4 bases and J lost 3, with 16 bases in between. CDR1 and CDR2 from the germline V gene are SGHRS and YFSETQ. The CDR3 here is CASSQGLWGKETQYF. CDR3 bases: TGCGCCAGCAGCCAAGGACTCTGGGGGAAAGAGACCCAGTACTTC.

V usage is TRBV6-2 or TRBV6-3 and J usage is TRBJ2-2; D is perhaps TRBD2 (6 bases). The CDR3 has 15 residues. V lost 4 bases to trimming and J lost 3 bases, with 12 bases between them. CDR1 is MNHEY and CDR2 is SVGEGT in the germline V gene. This CDR3 is CASSWVAVYTGELFF. The CDR3 nucleotides are TGTGCCAGCAGTTGGGTAGCGGTATACACCGGGGAGCTGTTTTTT.

The chain employs TRBV20-1 and TRBJ2-1; 8 bases agree with TRBD2. The CDR3 is 16 amino acids. V lost 0 bases, J lost 10 bases, and 14 bases stayed unmatched. Germline-derived CDR1 and CDR2 are DFQATT and SNEGSKA (reference sequence). The CDR3 protein is CSARDPGLEHRGEQFF. CDR3 nucleotide sequence: TGCAGTGCTAGAGATCCGGGACTAGAACACCGTGGGGAGCAGTTCTTC.

This sequence joins TRBV7-6 and TRBJ2-1; 11 bases are a match to TRBD1. Germline CDR1 reads SGHVS; CDR2 reads FNYEAQ. V was pared by 2 bases and J by 8 bases, with 11 bases of the junction left unmatched. The CDR3 loop spans 17 amino acids. The CDR3 reads CASSLNLGGTGGDEQFF. The CDR3 nucleotides are TGTGCCAGCAGCTTAAATTTAGGCGGGACAGGGGGTGATGAGCAGTTCTTC.